This T cell receptor beta chain was sequenced for a study of T cells of healthy individuals. This clonotype was recorded a few times. TCRdb processed the 5' RACE reads anew with MiXCR; each CDR3 protein has one entry. The sample lists about 63,000 distinct CDR3 sequences; around 15% were seen once. The CDR3 totals 15 residues. Per the germline V gene, CDR1 is MNHEY and CDR2 is SMNVEV (reference sequence). V was pared by 5 bases and J by 0 bases, with 6 bases of the junction left unmatched. The receptor's source is a human donor in good health. V is TRBV27 and J is TRBJ2-7; 8 nucleotides line up with TRBD2. The CDR3 reads CASSNIAGSSYEQYF. In nucleotides, the CDR3 is TGTGCCAGCAGTAATATAGCGGGAAGCTCCTACGAGCAGTACTTC.